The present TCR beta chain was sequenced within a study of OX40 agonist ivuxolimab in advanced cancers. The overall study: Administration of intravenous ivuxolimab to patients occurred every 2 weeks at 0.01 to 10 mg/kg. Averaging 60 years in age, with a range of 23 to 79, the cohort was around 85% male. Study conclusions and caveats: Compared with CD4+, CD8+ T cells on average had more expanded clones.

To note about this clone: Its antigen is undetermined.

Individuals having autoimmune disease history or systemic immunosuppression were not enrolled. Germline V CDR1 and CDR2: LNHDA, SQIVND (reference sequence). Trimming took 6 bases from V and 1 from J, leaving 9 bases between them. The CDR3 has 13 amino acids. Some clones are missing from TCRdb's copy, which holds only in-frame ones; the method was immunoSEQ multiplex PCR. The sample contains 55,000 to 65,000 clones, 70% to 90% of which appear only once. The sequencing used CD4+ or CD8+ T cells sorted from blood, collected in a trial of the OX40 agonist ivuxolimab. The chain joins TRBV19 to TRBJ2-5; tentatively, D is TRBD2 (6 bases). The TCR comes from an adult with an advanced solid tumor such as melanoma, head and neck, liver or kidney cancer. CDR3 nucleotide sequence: TGTGCCAGTAGAATTAGCGGCCAAGAGACCCAGTACTTC. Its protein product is CASRISGQETQYF. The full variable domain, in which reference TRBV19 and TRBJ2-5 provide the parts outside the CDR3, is DGGITQSPKYLFRKEGQNVTLSCEQNLNHDAMYWYRQDPGQGLRLIYYSQIVNDFQKGDIAEGYSVSREKKESFPLTVTSAQKNPTAFYLCASRISGQETQYFGPGTRLLVL.